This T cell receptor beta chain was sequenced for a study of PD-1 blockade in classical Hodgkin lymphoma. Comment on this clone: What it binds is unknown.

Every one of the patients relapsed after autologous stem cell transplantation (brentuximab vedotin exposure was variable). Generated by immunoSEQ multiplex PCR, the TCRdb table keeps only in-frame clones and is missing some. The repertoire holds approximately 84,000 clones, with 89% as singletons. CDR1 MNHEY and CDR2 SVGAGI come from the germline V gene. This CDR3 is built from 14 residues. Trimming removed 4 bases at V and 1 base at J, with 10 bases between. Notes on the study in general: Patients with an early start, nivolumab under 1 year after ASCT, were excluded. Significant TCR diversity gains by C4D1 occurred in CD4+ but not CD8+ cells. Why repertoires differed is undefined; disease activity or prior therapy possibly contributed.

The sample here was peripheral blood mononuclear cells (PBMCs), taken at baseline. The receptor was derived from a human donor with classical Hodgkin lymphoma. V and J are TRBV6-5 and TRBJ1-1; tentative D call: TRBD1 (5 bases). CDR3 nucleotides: TGTGCCAGCAGTTTGGGACTTCGGAACACTGAAGCTTTCTTT. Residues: CASSLGLRNTEAFF.